This T cell receptor (beta chain) is from a study of Ad26.COV2.S vaccination and SARS-CoV-2 variants. This sample's treatment: 19 received Ad26.COV2.S at low or high dose, single or two shots; several received placebo; per-sample allocation not given. The samples date from day 63 after the first vaccine or placebo injection. As its vector, the vaccine had Ad26, which expressed Wuhan-strain SARS-CoV-2 spike. V shed 2 bases and J shed 4 bases, with 11 bases lying between them. Germline V lookup: CDR1 SGHTA, CDR2 FQGNSA. The CDR3 consists of 14 residues. Using immunoSEQ multiplex PCR, the repertoire was profiled, and TCRdb retains in-frame clones only, with some absent. Altogether around 300,000 clones are present, 75% to 90% being singletons, with the ten largest covering roughly a tenth.

The material was peripheral blood, obtained in a trial of Ad26.COV2.S vaccine versus placebo. This clonotype originated in a person between 18 and 59 years old who received the Ad26.COV2.S COVID-19 vaccine or a placebo. This chain joins TRBV7-2 and TRBJ2-5; D is possibly TRBD1 or TRBD2 (5 bases each). The CDR3 spells CASSLILRGETQYF. Written as DNA, the CDR3 is TGTGCCAGCAGCTTAATTTTGAGGGGAGAGACCCAGTACTTC.